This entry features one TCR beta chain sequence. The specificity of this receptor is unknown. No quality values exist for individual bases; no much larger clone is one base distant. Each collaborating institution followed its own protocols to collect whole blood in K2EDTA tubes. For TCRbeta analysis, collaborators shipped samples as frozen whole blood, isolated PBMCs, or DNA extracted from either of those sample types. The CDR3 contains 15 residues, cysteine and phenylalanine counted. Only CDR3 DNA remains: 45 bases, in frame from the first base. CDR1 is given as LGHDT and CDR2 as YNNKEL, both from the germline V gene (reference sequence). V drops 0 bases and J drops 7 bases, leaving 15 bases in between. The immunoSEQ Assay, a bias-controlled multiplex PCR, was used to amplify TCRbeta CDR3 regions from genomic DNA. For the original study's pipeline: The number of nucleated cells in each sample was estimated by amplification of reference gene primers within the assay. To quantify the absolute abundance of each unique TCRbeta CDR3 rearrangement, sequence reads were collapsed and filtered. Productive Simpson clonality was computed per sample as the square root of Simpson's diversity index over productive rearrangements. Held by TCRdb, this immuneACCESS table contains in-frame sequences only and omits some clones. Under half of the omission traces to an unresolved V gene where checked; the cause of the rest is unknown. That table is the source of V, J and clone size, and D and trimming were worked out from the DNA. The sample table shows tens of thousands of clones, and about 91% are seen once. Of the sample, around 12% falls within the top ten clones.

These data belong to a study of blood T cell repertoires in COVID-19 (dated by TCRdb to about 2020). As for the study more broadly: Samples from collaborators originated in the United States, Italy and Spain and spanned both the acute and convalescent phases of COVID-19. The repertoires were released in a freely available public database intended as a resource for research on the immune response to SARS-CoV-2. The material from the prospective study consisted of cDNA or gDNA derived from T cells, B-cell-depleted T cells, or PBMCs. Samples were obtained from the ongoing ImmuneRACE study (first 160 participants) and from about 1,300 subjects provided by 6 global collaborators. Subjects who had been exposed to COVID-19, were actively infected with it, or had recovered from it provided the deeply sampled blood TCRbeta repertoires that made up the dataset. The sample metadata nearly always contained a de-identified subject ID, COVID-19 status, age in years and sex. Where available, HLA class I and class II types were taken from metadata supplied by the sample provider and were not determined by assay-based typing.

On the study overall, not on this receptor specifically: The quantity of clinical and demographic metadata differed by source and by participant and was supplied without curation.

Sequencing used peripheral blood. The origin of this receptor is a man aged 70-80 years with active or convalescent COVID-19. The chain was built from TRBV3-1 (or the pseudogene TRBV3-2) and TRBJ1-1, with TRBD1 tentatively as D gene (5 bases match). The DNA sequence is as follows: TGTGCCAGCAGCCAAGATCACGTTAGGGGCGTTGAAGCTTTCTTT. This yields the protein CASSQDHVRGVEAFF.